The rows below give T cell receptor beta chains drawn from one sample of a study of T cell responses to AZD1222 COVID-19 vaccine. Produced via immunoSEQ multiplex PCR; TCRdb's table is partial and in-frame only. The data show approximately 200,000 clones, 85% to 95% seen once. The starting material was peripheral blood, obtained 28 days after the second AZD1222 dose. Receptors were obtained from an adult who received the AZD1222 COVID-19 vaccine. Both conserved end residues are part of each CDR3.

j_gene	v_gene	CDR3aa
TRBJ2-3	TRBV2	CASSSRGGTDTQYF
TRBJ1-5	TRBV7-9	CASSLVGGNGNQPQHF
TRBJ1-2	TRBV19	CASSIPRAGGGYTF
TRBJ1-5	TRBV6-5	CASRAGLGQPQHF
TRBJ2-7	TRBV9	CASSPTTGTGGGYEQYF
TRBJ1-2	TRBV6-6	CASSYQSGYTF
TRBJ2-7	TRBV5-4	CASSLAGGRGDEQYF
TRBJ2-7	TRBV10-3	CAISELGLAGTSYEQYF
TRBJ1-3	TRBV6-1	CASSLGPDSGNTIYF
TRBJ1-5	TRBV5-8	CASSLRGRGSNQPQHF
TRBJ1-2	TRBV18	CASSPGQGADGYTF
TRBJ1-1	TRBV27	CASSSPSREQGARGTEAFF
TRBJ1-2	TRBV6-5	CASSRTRAGDGYTF
TRBJ1-3	TRBV2	CASSGQGWNTIYF
TRBJ1-4	TRBV10-3	CAISATGVTNEKLFF
TRBJ2-7	TRBV20-1	CSAQGPYEQYF
TRBJ2-3	TRBV7-2	CASSLRVGGPTDTQYF
TRBJ2-1	TRBV9	CASSGGQRGGSEQFF
TRBJ1-2	TRBV6-5	CASIRQQGADGYTF
TRBJ1-1	TRBV27	CASSLDPEAEAFF
TRBJ2-2	TRBV6-5	CASSLRELTFGELFF
TRBJ1-5	TRBV7-2	CASSATTGILHF
TRBJ2-5	TRBV3-1/TRBV3-2	CASSQVRGGPQETQYF
TRBJ2-2	TRBV7-9	CASSLNQDPSTGELFF
TRBJ1-1	TRBV10-3	CAISEPGTPRGTEAFF
TRBJ1-3	TRBV18	CASSPPRGSGNTIYF
TRBJ1-1	TRBV20-1	CSASEGSGIGNTEAFF
TRBJ1-2	TRBV5-5	CASSSRGGAGSNYGYTF
TRBJ2-7	TRBV2	CASSEIGGPYEQYF
TRBJ2-1	TRBV19	CASSISGWNEQFF
TRBJ1-1	TRBV6-5	CASSYSTGISTEAFF
TRBJ1-1	TRBV2	CASRYSMNTEAFF
TRBJ1-2	TRBV11-2	CASSFRSGYTF